Each of the 30 T cell receptor beta chains below was sequenced from the same sample in a study of T-cell reconstitution after alpha-beta-depleted transplantation in children. For TCRbeta, the library was prepared with unique molecular identifiers. Via MiXCR, TCRdb re-called the PCR reads, giving one row per CDR3 protein. The sample lists roughly 350,000 distinct CDR3 sequences, 9% to 12% occurring once. The sequencing here drew on PBMCs from the stem cell graft donor, taken from the stem cell graft. These receptors were obtained from a human donor who donated a stem cell graft to a child with acute lymphoblastic leukemia.

The rearrangement joins TRBV5-1 to TRBJ1-1, with D uncertain. Germline V gene data show CDR1 as SGHRS and CDR2 as YFSETQ. Between the trimmed V and J ends, which lost 4 bases and 0 bases, there was a span of 7 bases. CDR3 size: 13 residues. The CDR3 sequence is CASSGNMNTEAFF. In nucleotides, the CDR3 is TGCGCCAGCAGCGGCAACATGAACACTGAAGCTTTCTTT.

This clonotype showed up many times. The CDR3 region is CASSLGVGRGANYGYTF. For the CDR3, the DNA is TGTGCCAGCAGCTTAGGGGTGGGTCGCGGGGCTAACTATGGCTACACCTTC. The chain employs TRBV7-2 and TRBJ1-2; D uncertain. Between the trimmed V and J ends, which lost 1 base and 0 bases, there was a span of 15 bases. This CDR3 comprises 17 residues. CDR1 SGHTA and CDR2 FQGNSA come from the germline V gene.

This clonotype was picked up a small number of times. The gene calls are TRBV6-1 and TRBJ1-1, with D hard to call. V lost 6 bases to trimming and J lost 1 base, with 18 bases between them. This CDR3 region has 16 residues. Germline-derived CDR1 and CDR2 are MNHNS and SASEGT. CDR3 DNA sequence: TGTGCCAGCAGGCCGACCGCGCGCTCTTCGAACACTGAAGCTTTCTTT. Its protein product is CASRPTARSSNTEAFF.

This clonotype was seen only a few times. The chain recombines TRBV20-1 with TRBJ2-7; 12 bases line up with TRBD2. This CDR3 has 13 residues. The germline gives CDR1 DFQATT, CDR2 SNEGSKA (reference sequence). The trim removed 6 bases at V and 3 bases at J, leaving 3 bases unmatched. CDR3 sequence reads: CSALAGGRYEQYF. The CDR3 coding sequence is TGCAGTGCACTAGCGGGAGGTCGCTACGAGCAGTACTTC.

This clonotype was counted only a few times. The genes are TRBV5-5 and TRBJ2-7, with 9 bases aligning to TRBD1. Germline values: CDR1 SGHKS, CDR2 YYEKEE (reference sequence). The CDR3 contains 15 residues. V was clipped by 5 bases and J by 3 bases; unmatched bases: 9. The CDR3 sequence is CASRPRGQGHYEQYF. The CDR3 DNA reads as TGTGCCAGCAGACCCCGGGGACAGGGACACTACGAGCAGTACTTC.

For the CDR3, the DNA is TGTGCCAGCAGTCTCGGGGGACGGCCCTACAATGAGCAGTTCTTC. This codes for CASSLGGRPYNEQFF. This chain links TRBV12-3 or TRBV12-4 with TRBJ2-1; weak D call: TRBD2 (6 bases). The V gene lost 5 bases and the J gene lost 2 bases, with 13 bases spanning the gap. The CDR3 covers 15 residues.

Ten or more counts support this clonotype. The chain is built from TRBV20-1 and TRBJ1-1, with 8 bases fitting TRBD1. Germline CDR1 reads DFQATT; CDR2 reads SNEGSKA (reference sequence). V trimming: 6 bases; J trimming: 3 bases; junction bases outside the gene matches: 9. The CDR3 consists of 14 residues. CDR3 sequence reads: CSAPRTGRDTEAFF. For the CDR3, the DNA is TGCAGTGCGCCCCGGACAGGGCGGGACACTGAAGCTTTCTTT.

This clonotype has more than one count but fewer than ten. The chain's CDR3 is CASSLVTGADTQYF. The CDR3 bases are TGTGCCAGCAGCTTAGTGACTGGTGCAGATACGCAGTATTTT. This sequence joins TRBV7-2 and TRBJ2-3, with D uncertain. Germline CDR1 is SGHTA and CDR2 is FQGNSA. V was clipped by 1 base and J by 4 bases, with 9 bases between them. CDR3 length: 14 residues.

The table lists this clonotype with a few counts. This chain joins TRBV5-1 and TRBJ2-7; 7 bases match TRBD1. The CDR3 runs to 13 residues. Germline-derived CDR1 and CDR2 are SGHRS and YFSETQ. Trimming cost V 1 base and J 7 bases; bases outside gene matches: 5. CDR3 in amino acids: CASSLYRGVEQYF. Written as DNA, the CDR3 is TGCGCCAGCAGCTTGTACAGGGGAGTAGAGCAGTACTTC. Based on the CDR3 plus reference TRBV5-1 and TRBJ2-7, the full variable domain is KAGVTQTPRYLIKTRGQQVTLSCSPISGHRSVSWYQQTPGQGLQFLFEYFSETQRNKGNFPGRFSGRQFSNSRSEMNVSTLELGDSALYLCASSLYRGVEQYFGPGTRLTVT.

This clonotype was seen a handful of times. The V call is TRBV28, the J call TRBJ2-5; TRBD2 matches at 14 bases. The J segment lost 0 bases and the V segment lost 7 bases, leaving 10 bases of the junction unmatched. Per the germline V gene, CDR1 is MDHEN and CDR2 is SYDVKM. The CDR3 runs 18 residues. The CDR3 DNA is TGTGCCAGCAAAAGGTTGACTAGCGGGAGGGAATACCAAGAGACCCAGTACTTC. Its translation is CASKRLTSGREYQETQYF.

The rearrangement joins TRBV28 to TRBJ2-7, with 8 nucleotides matching TRBD1. The CDR3 runs 16 residues. Trimming at V came to 7 bases and at J to 5 bases, leaving 16 bases not matched to a gene. Germline loops: CDR1 MDHEN, CDR2 SYDVKM. The CDR3: CASTLAGGSAVDEQYF. For the CDR3, the DNA is TGTGCCAGCACCCTCGCAGGGGGCTCAGCCGTGGACGAGCAGTACTTC.

This clonotype has just one count. The rearrangement uses TRBV7-9 and TRBJ1-2; TRBD1 might be the D (6 bases). Germline-derived CDR1 and CDR2 are SEHNR and FQNEAQ (reference sequence). Trimming removed 6 bases at V and 8 bases at J, with 16 bases between. The CDR3 consists of 13 residues. CDR3 in DNA: TGTGCCAGCAGTCTCCCCGGGACACAAGGCTACACCTTC. Its protein is CASSLPGTQGYTF. Using reference TRBV7-9 and TRBJ1-2 for the parts outside the CDR3, the full variable domain is DTGVSQNPRHKITKRGQNVTFRCDPISEHNRLYWYRQTLGQGPEFLTYFQNEAQLEKSRLLSDRFSAERPKGSFSTLEIQRTEQGDSAMYLCASSLPGTQGYTFGSGTRLTVV.

This clonotype was observed a few times. The junction shows a germline mismatch at one end, possibly a read error. The J gene is TRBJ2-1, the V gene TRBV12-3 or TRBV12-4, with TRBD1 as a possible D gene (5 bases). The CDR3 runs to 14 residues. The CDR3 DNA sequence: TGTGCCAGCAGCTTAGGGGAATTCGGCAATGAGCAGTTCTTC. This sequence encodes CASSLGEFGNEQFF.

This clonotype was recorded at least ten times. V gene TRBV20-1 combines with J gene TRBJ2-1; D tentatively fits TRBD1 or TRBD2 (5 bases each). V was cut by 5 bases and J by 3 bases, with 14 bases left in between. This CDR3 is built from 14 residues. Germline CDR1 and CDR2: DFQATT and SNEGSKA (reference sequence). The CDR3 nucleotides read TGCAGTGCTTGCATCGGGACCGGCTACAATGAGCAGTTCTTC. Protein: CSACIGTGYNEQFF.

The table lists this clonotype with many counts. The CDR3 loop is CASTVRQGFADTQYF. The CDR3 DNA is TGTGCCAGCACCGTACGACAGGGGTTTGCAGATACGCAGTATTTT. V gene TRBV12-3 or TRBV12-4 combines with J gene TRBJ2-3; 8 bases fit TRBD1. The CDR3 contains 15 residues. Trimming removed 7 bases from V and 4 bases from J; junction bases left unmatched: 10.

This chain links TRBV28 with TRBJ2-7; 7 nucleotides match TRBD2. Germline lookup yields CDR1 MDHEN and CDR2 SYDVKM. J gave up 0 bases and V 6 bases, and 8 bases lay outside the gene matches. The CDR3 runs to 15 residues. CDR3 DNA: TGTGCCAGCAGCCCAAGCGGGGCACTCTCCTACGAGCAGTACTTC. Its translation: CASSPSGALSYEQYF.

In its sample, this clonotype was seen a few times. This rearrangement joins TRBV20-1 to TRBJ2-1; 11 bases line up with TRBD2. This CDR3 has 19 amino acids. Germline CDR1 DFQATT, CDR2 SNEGSKA (reference sequence). V trimming: 1 base; J trimming: 1 base; junction bases outside the gene matches: 12. The CDR3 DNA reads TGCAGTGCTAGAGTGGGAGAAACTAGCGGGAGTGGTTCCTACAATGAGCAGTTCTTC. Translation: CSARVGETSGSGSYNEQFF.

This clonotype was observed a few times. The rearrangement joins TRBV24-1 to TRBJ2-1; maybe TRBD2 (5 bases). Deletions cut 5 bases from V and 1 base from J, with 20 bases between. This CDR3 contains 18 residues. CDR1 is KGHDR and CDR2 is SFDVKD in the germline V gene. The CDR3 coding sequence is TGTGCCACCAGTGGAGGGCCTCAGCGCCCGCTGTCCTACAATGAGCAGTTCTTC. This codes for CATSGGPQRPLSYNEQFF.

This chain connects TRBV5-1 to TRBJ2-7; no clear D gene. Germline CDR1 reads SGHRS; CDR2 reads YFSETQ. V lost 0 bases, J lost 3 bases, and 7 bases lay in between. This CDR3 is built from 13 residues. CDR3 nucleotide sequence: TGCGCCAGCAGCTTGGATCCACACTACGAGCAGTACTTC. It specifies CASSLDPHYEQYF.

This clonotype was detected a few times. This sequence joins TRBV5-1 and TRBJ2-5, with TRBD2 identical over 8 bases. V was clipped by 4 bases and J by 3 bases; unmatched bases: 5. Germline CDR1 reads SGHRS; CDR2 reads YFSETQ. The CDR3 extends over 14 amino acids. The DNA of the CDR3 is TGCGCCAGCAGCCCTGGAGCGGGGGAAGAGACCCAGTACTTC. Protein product: CASSPGAGEETQYF.

This clonotype was counted a few times. The chain has TRBV12-3 or TRBV12-4 and TRBJ2-7; TRBD2 matches 8 bases. V was clipped by 6 bases and J by 3 bases; unmatched bases: 13. The CDR3 spans 16 residues. The CDR3 DNA follows: TGTGCCAGCAGCCTTGCGATGACGGGAGGGCGCTACGAGCAGTACTTC. The encoded protein is CASSLAMTGGRYEQYF.

For this clonotype: A read error may produce the germline difference seen at one junction end. The chain joins TRBV11-1 to TRBJ2-5, with D possibly TRBD1 on 6 matching bases. Germline CDR1 reads SGHAT; CDR2 reads FQDESV (reference sequence). CDR3 length equals 18 residues. The DNA of the CDR3 is TGTGCCACCAGCTTCCCACCGTGGGGGCCTCGAACCGGGGAGACCCAGTACTTC. Translating it yields CATSFPPWGPRTGETQYF.

This clonotype has a count of ten or more. V is TRBV5-1 and J is TRBJ1-1, with TRBD1 matching over 9 bases. This CDR3 has 16 residues. Trimming at V came to 0 bases and at J to 4 bases, leaving 7 bases not matched to a gene. CDR1 and CDR2 (germline): SGHRS, YFSETQ. CDR3 amino acids: CASSLGPTGGITEAFF. As DNA, the CDR3 is TGCGCCAGCAGCTTGGGACCGACAGGGGGAATCACTGAAGCTTTCTTT.

This clonotype was found a few times. V is TRBV6-1 and J is TRBJ1-2; D gene ambiguous. In germline, CDR1 is MNHNS, CDR2 SASEGT. The V gene lost 6 bases and the J gene lost 0 bases, with 14 bases spanning the gap. The CDR3 runs 15 residues. CDR3: CASSPVRAANYGYTF. CDR3 sequence (DNA): TGTGCCAGCAGCCCCGTTCGTGCAGCTAACTATGGCTACACCTTC.

This sequence joins TRBV19 and TRBJ2-1; 10 bases map to TRBD2. Germline CDR1 reads LNHDA; CDR2 reads SQIVND (reference sequence). V trimming: 7 bases; J trimming: 1 base; junction bases outside the gene matches: 10. The CDR3 covers 17 residues. The CDR3 loop is CASKGRSGRGSYNEQFF. CDR3 nucleotide sequence: TGTGCCAGTAAGGGCCGGAGCGGGAGGGGGTCCTACAATGAGCAGTTCTTC. Variable domain in full (rest from reference TRBV19 and TRBJ2-1): DGGITQSPKYLFRKEGQNVTLSCEQNLNHDAMYWYRQDPGQGLRLIYYSQIVNDFQKGDIAEGYSVSREKKESFPLTVTSAQKNPTAFYLCASKGRSGRGSYNEQFFGPGTRLTVL.

This rearrangement joins TRBV12-3 or TRBV12-4 to TRBJ2-7, with 16 bases fitting TRBD2. V lost 4 bases and J lost 4; bases outside the gene matches: 13. CDR3 size: 19 residues. DNA of the CDR3: TGTGCCAGCAGTTCCCCGGGACTAGCGGGAGGGCCCTTCGCATACGAGCAGTACTTC. It encodes CASSSPGLAGGPFAYEQYF.

This clonotype was seen a handful of times. A junction end diverges from the germline sequence, so it may reflect a read error. The J gene is TRBJ2-3, the V gene TRBV4-1; D gene ambiguous. Germline V lookup: CDR1 MGHRA, CDR2 YSYEKL. The CDR3 loop spans 12 amino acids. The CDR3 region is CASSEAQMGIHF. Written as DNA, the CDR3 is TGCGCCAGCAGCGAGGCCCAGATGGGGATACATTTT.

The chain has TRBV6-1 and TRBJ1-1, with D unresolved. Germline V gene data show CDR1 as MNHNS and CDR2 as SASEGT. The V end was cut by 5 bases, the J end by 7 bases, with 14 bases between. The CDR3 loop spans 13 amino acids. As DNA, the CDR3 is TGTGCCAGCAGTCCAAACTCTGGGGTTGAAGCTTTCTTT. Amino acid sequence: CASSPNSGVEAFF.

This clonotype was recorded many times. The chain recombines TRBV12-3 or TRBV12-4 with TRBJ2-3; no reliable D call. The CDR3 is 11 residues long. Trimming pared 6 bases from V and 8 bases from J, leaving 9 bases between. CDR3 DNA sequence: TGTGCCAGCAGCCCCGGATTTACGCAGTATTTT. Translation gives CASSPGFTQYF.

CDR3 region: CSAAGPRAFF. CDR3 DNA: TGCAGTGCTGCCGGGCCTAGGGCTTTCTTT. The chain couples TRBV20-1 to TRBJ1-1, with D uncertain. The CDR3 is made up of 10 amino acids. Germline V lookup: CDR1 DFQATT, CDR2 SNEGSKA (reference sequence). Trimming took off 5 bases at V and 11 bases at J, with 12 bases between the two ends.